This T cell receptor (beta chain) stems from a study of blood T cell repertoires in COVID-19. Study in general: Donors in the United States, Italy and Spain gave samples during acute or convalescent COVID-19.

This CDR3 comprises 18 residues. In germline, CDR1 is SEHNR, CDR2 FQNEAQ (reference sequence). V was clipped by 7 bases and J by 0 bases; unmatched bases: 16. Enrollees, about 18 to 95 years old, lived in some 24 US areas. Participants reported their clinical history, and cohort assignment relied on those reports. Sequencing was performed with immunoSEQ multiplex PCR; in TCRdb, only in-frame clones are kept and a portion is missing. The data show 180,000 or so clones, with over 70% seen just once and 9.5% to 11% held by the top ten. What was sequenced was PBMCs or T cells enriched from blood (not recorded which). The sequence derives from a man over 45 who had recovered from COVID-19. This chain uses TRBV7-9 with TRBJ2-7, with 9 bases lining up with TRBD2. The CDR3 here is CASTLPAASGASSYEQYF. The CDR3 region has the DNA TGTGCCAGCACCCTCCCGGCGGCTAGCGGGGCCAGCTCCTACGAGCAGTACTTC.